Sequencing of this TCR beta chain was carried out in a study of cytomegalovirus exposure and HLA in healthy donors. Whole-study findings and limits: V- and J-gene trimming in TCR beta was tied to a missense DCLRE1C variant by an analysis performed later.

With regard to this clone: No antigen is known for it.

The study ran its PCR with 60 Vbeta and 13 Jbeta primers. Using immunoSEQ multiplex PCR, the repertoire was profiled, and TCRdb retains in-frame clones only, with some absent. The sample holds fewer than 150,000 clones, approximately 70% seen once. The sequence was collected from a human donor in good health. Sequenced input: PBMCs.

CDR3 amino acids: CASSLTGQPSTDTQYF. CDR3 coding DNA: TGTGCCAGCAGCTTAACGGGGCAACCTAGCACAGATACGCAGTATTTT. The genes are TRBV7-3 and TRBJ2-3; D is possibly TRBD1 (5 bases). The CDR3 has 16 residues. Between the trimmed V and J ends, which lost 0 bases and 0 bases, there was a span of 10 bases. Germline CDR1 and CDR2: SGHTA and FQGTGA. The whole variable domain, remainder taken from reference TRBV7-3 and TRBJ2-3, is GAGVSQTPSNKVTEKGKYVELRCDPISGHTALYWYRQSLGQGPEFLIYFQGTGAADDSGLPNDRFFAVRPEGSVSTLKIQRTERGDSAVYLCASSLTGQPSTDTQYFGPGTRLTVL.